This T cell receptor (beta chain) was profiled in a study of blood T cell repertoires in COVID-19 (dated by TCRdb to the early 2020s). Looking at the study overall: Collaborator samples came from the United States, Italy and Spain and covered acute and convalescent phases of COVID-19. Subjects who had been exposed to COVID-19, were actively infected with it, or had recovered from it provided the deeply sampled blood TCRbeta repertoires that made up the dataset. The prospective study material was composed of cDNA or gDNA derived from T cells, B-cell-depleted T cells, or PBMCs. Where available, HLA class I and class II types were obtained from metadata supplied by the sample provider rather than from assay-based typing. Samples were obtained from the ongoing ImmuneRACE study (first 160 participants) and from about 1,300 subjects provided by 6 global collaborators. A de-identified subject ID, COVID-19 status, age in years and sex were almost always included in the sample metadata. A freely available public database, intended as a resource for researchers studying the immune response to SARS-CoV-2, is where the repertoires were released. Here is what the overall study found, with its caveats: Clinical and demographic metadata were provided uncurated, with the amount varying by source and participant.

In the prospective study, participants were roughly 18 to 100 years old, resided in fewer than 25 geographic areas of the United States, and were enrolled through a virtual design. To assign participants to cohorts, the prospective study relied on clinical history that participants themselves reported in a screening survey and a study questionnaire. For ImmuneRACE Cohort 3, a participant was defined as recovered based on two consecutive negative NP/OP PCR tests, clearance by a healthcare professional, or resolution of symptoms. In the prospective study, mobile phlebotomists collected whole blood, serum and a nasopharyngeal or oropharyngeal swab from each participant. Prospective study participants could optionally give additional blood draws and questionnaires over a 2-month period. Prospective study blood samples were shipped either frozen or at room temperature before DNA extraction. The immunoSEQ Assay, a bias-controlled multiplex PCR, was used to amplify TCRbeta CDR3 regions from genomic DNA. In the source study's methods: The number of nucleated cells in each sample was estimated by amplification of reference gene primers within the assay. Sequence reads were collapsed and filtered to measure the absolute abundance of every unique TCRbeta CDR3 rearrangement. Productive Simpson clonality was computed per sample as the square root of Simpson's diversity index over productive rearrangements. Imported from immuneACCESS, the table was reduced by TCRdb to in-frame sequences with V and J called. These copies leave out some clones; in studies compared against another copy, an unresolved V gene accounts for under half, and the cause of the remainder is not known. V and J calls and clone size come straight from that table; D and trimming were deduced from the DNA. This sample has around 290,000 clones in its table, and roughly 90% of those were observed once. The ten most abundant clones make up 1.7% of the sample.

There are 20 amino acids in the CDR3, from cysteine to phenylalanine inclusive. CDR3 DNA is the only sequence kept; it has 60 bases, read in frame from the first base. V trim: 4 bases; J trim: 1 base; unmatched bases: 18. The germline V gene (reference sequence) supplies CDR1 MNHEY and CDR2 SMNVEV. On this clone: Its antigen has not been determined. Per-base quality was not reported, and no clone a single base away is much larger than it.

This chain is built from TRBV27 and TRBJ2-4; TRBD1 matches 8 bases in the middle. Sequencing was done on a sample of PBMCs or T cells enriched from blood (not recorded which). The TCR sequence derives from a woman between 40 and 50 years old who had recovered from COVID-19. The DNA sequence follows: TGTGCCAGCAGTTCGAACGGGGGCAGGGGGCGAAACGGGGCCAAAAACATTCAGTACTTC. This encodes CASSSNGGRGRNGAKNIQYF.